The 30 T cell receptor beta chains given below trace back to one sample, sequenced in a study of Ad26.COV2.S vaccination and SARS-CoV-2 variants. Treatment meaning: some 20 received Ad26.COV2.S at low or high dose, single or two shots; five or six received placebo; per-sample allocation not given. Sampling was performed 63 days after the first vaccine or placebo injection. Repertoires were generated with immunoSEQ multiplex PCR, while TCRdb's copy carries only in-frame clones and drops some. Of 380,000 or so clones listed, around 88% are singletons. This sample comprised peripheral blood, obtained in a trial of Ad26.COV2.S vaccine versus placebo. The receptors come from a person between 18 and 60 years old who received the Ad26.COV2.S COVID-19 vaccine or a placebo.

In the case of this clone: The same CDR3 also results from other DNA sequences found in this sample. This chain connects TRBV5-1 to TRBJ1-1; TRBD1 matches at 8 bases. V shed 3 bases, J shed 1 base, and the junction held 2 bases outside the gene matches. CDR3 length equals 14 residues. Germline loops: CDR1 SGHRS, CDR2 YFSETQ. The CDR3 DNA sequence: TGCGCCAGCAGCTGGGGACAGGAGAACACTGAAGCTTTCTTT. Protein sequence: CASSWGQENTEAFF.

The genes are TRBV11-1 and TRBJ2-3; TRBD1 matches 9 bases. Germline CDR1 reads SGHAT; CDR2 reads FQDESV (reference sequence). Trimming removed 6 bases from V and 2 bases from J; junction bases left unmatched: 9. CDR3 length: 16 residues. In DNA form, the CDR3 reads TGTGCCAGCAGTCCCATGGACAGGGGTGCCACAGATACGCAGTATTTT. This gives the protein CASSPMDRGATDTQYF.

This chain joins TRBV3-1 (or the pseudogene TRBV3-2) and TRBJ1-1; possibly TRBD1 for D (5 bases). The germline V gene encodes CDR1 LGHDT and CDR2 YNNKEL (reference sequence). Trimming took off 2 bases at V and 4 bases at J, with 14 bases between the two ends. The CDR3 has 15 amino acids. The CDR3 sequence: CASSQRGRGGTEAFF. The DNA of the CDR3 is TGTGCCAGCAGCCAACGGGGGAGAGGCGGCACTGAAGCTTTCTTT.

The V call is TRBV9, the J call TRBJ2-2; D not resolved. Germline V CDR1 and CDR2: SGDLS, YYNGEE. V lost 4 bases to trimming and J lost 7 bases, with 5 bases between them. This CDR3 is 11 amino acids long. CDR3 in DNA: TGTGCCAGCAGCTCCTACGGGGAGCTGTTTTTT. Translating gives CASSSYGELFF.

This clone showed up just a few times. The rearrangement joins TRBV29-1 to TRBJ1-2; D call uncertain. CDR1 is SQVTM, CDR2 ANQGSEA, per germline. The CDR3 consists of 13 residues. V shed 0 bases and J shed 6 bases, with 11 bases lying between them. The CDR3 is CSVEDWRIDGYTF. The CDR3 bases are TGCAGCGTTGAAGATTGGCGCATCGATGGCTACACCTTC.

J is TRBJ2-3 and V is TRBV5-1; TRBD1 matches at 9 bases. The J segment lost 4 bases and the V segment lost 4 bases, leaving 10 bases of the junction unmatched. The CDR3 has 16 amino acids. Germline CDR1 is SGHRS and CDR2 is YFSETQ. As DNA, the CDR3 is TGCGCCAGCAGCGACCTGAAGGGACAGGGTTCAGATACGCAGTATTTT. Protein: CASSDLKGQGSDTQYF.

Only one count was recorded for this clone. This chain uses TRBV9 with TRBJ2-6; either TRBD1 or TRBD2 may supply D (5 bases each). V shed 4 bases and J shed 0 bases, with 14 bases lying between them. Germline V gives CDR1 SGDLS, CDR2 YYNGEE. This CDR3 has 17 amino acids. In DNA form, the CDR3 reads TGTGCCAGCAGCCCCCTGGGACGGATCTCTGGGGCCAACGTCCTGACTTTC. Its translation is CASSPLGRISGANVLTF.

Here the CDR3 reads CASSVTGRINTGELFF. For the CDR3, the DNA is TGTGCCAGTAGTGTGACAGGTCGCATTAACACCGGGGAGCTGTTTTTT. This sequence joins TRBV19 and TRBJ2-2; TRBD1 might be the D (6 bases). Trimming cost V 5 bases and J 2 bases, with 15 bases left between them. Germline values: CDR1 LNHDA, CDR2 SQIVND (reference sequence). The CDR3 extends over 16 amino acids.

The genes are TRBV5-1 and TRBJ1-1; TRBD1 might be the D (5 bases). The CDR3 is 14 amino acids. Germline lookup yields CDR1 SGHRS and CDR2 YFSETQ. V gave up 2 bases and J gave up 1 base, with 9 bases separating them. CDR3 sequence: CASSLPGSNTEAFF. In nucleotides, the CDR3 is TGCGCCAGCAGCTTACCAGGGTCGAACACTGAAGCTTTCTTT.

J is TRBJ2-7 and V is TRBV7-8, with 7 bases that match TRBD1. Germline assignment: CDR1 SGHVS and CDR2 FQNEAQ. The CDR3 covers 14 residues. V was pared by 1 base and J by 2 bases, with 2 bases of the junction left unmatched. The CDR3 DNA is TGTGCCAGCAGCTTAGTGACAGGGCCCTACGAGCAGTACTTC. It is translated as CASSLVTGPYEQYF.

The V call is TRBV7-2, the J call TRBJ2-5; 7 bases match TRBD1. J gave up 5 bases and V 5 bases, and 11 bases lay outside the gene matches. From germline, CDR1 is SGHTA and CDR2 FQGNSA. The CDR3 is made up of 15 amino acids. The CDR3 DNA follows: TGTGCCAGCAGCCACCAGGCAGGGGGAGAGGAGACCCAGTACTTC. This codes for CASSHQAGGEETQYF.

The chain joins TRBV11-3 to TRBJ2-1; D is uncertain. The CDR3 runs 15 residues. Trimming shortened V by 2 bases and J by 3 bases, and 11 bases separated the two germline ends. The germline gives CDR1 SGHNT, CDR2 YENEEA. CDR3 DNA sequence: TGTGCCAGCAGCTTAAGGGTGACCGGCTACAATGAGCAGTTCTTC. Protein: CASSLRVTGYNEQFF.

This chain links TRBV19 with TRBJ1-2, with 7 positions matching TRBD1. Per germline, CDR1 LNHDA and CDR2 SQIVND (reference sequence). The junction had 9 bases not matched to a gene; V was cut back by 7 bases and J by 4 bases. CDR3 size: 14 residues. This chain's CDR3 is CASTPDRSGYGYTF. The CDR3 DNA is TGTGCCAGTACCCCGGACAGGAGCGGCTATGGCTACACCTTC.

J is TRBJ2-7 and V is TRBV5-8; 8 bases map to TRBD1. V shed 6 bases, J shed 0 bases, and the junction held 11 bases outside the gene matches. Germline CDR1 and CDR2: SGHTS and YDEGEE. This CDR3 spans 16 amino acids. This chain's CDR3 is CASKDRVLLSSYEQYF. For the CDR3, the DNA is TGTGCCAGCAAGGACAGGGTCCTCCTCAGCTCCTACGAGCAGTACTTC.

This chain connects TRBV4-2 to TRBJ2-7; 7 nucleotides agree with TRBD1. The CDR3 spans 14 residues. J lost 3 bases, V lost 4 bases, and 6 bases had no gene match. Germline V gene sequence: CDR1 LGHNA, CDR2 YNFKEQ. The CDR3 sequence is CASSPTGQNYEQYF. CDR3 sequence (DNA): TGTGCCAGCAGCCCTACGGGACAGAACTACGAGCAGTACTTC.

The gene calls are TRBV5-1 and TRBJ2-1; 8 bases fit TRBD1. This CDR3 has 15 amino acids. V lost 4 bases and J lost 4; bases outside the gene matches: 7. Germline lookup yields CDR1 SGHRS and CDR2 YFSETQ. CDR3 residues: CASSRGQATYNEQFF. CDR3 bases: TGCGCCAGCAGCAGGGGACAGGCGACTTACAATGAGCAGTTCTTC.

This clone was seen more than once but under ten times. The chain links TRBV19 to TRBJ2-2; D is uncertain. Trimming took off 5 bases at V and 2 bases at J, with 12 bases between the two ends. In germline, CDR1 is LNHDA, CDR2 SQIVND (reference sequence). This CDR3 spans 15 amino acids. The DNA of the CDR3 is TGTGCCAGTAGTGTCTATGTAGAAAACACCGGGGAGCTGTTTTTT. Protein sequence: CASSVYVENTGELFF. Full variable domain (missing parts from reference TRBV19 and TRBJ2-2): DGGITQSPKYLFRKEGQNVTLSCEQNLNHDAMYWYRQDPGQGLRLIYYSQIVNDFQKGDIAEGYSVSREKKESFPLTVTSAQKNPTAFYLCASSVYVENTGELFFGEGSRLTVL.

The chain combines TRBV28 with TRBJ2-2, with 9 bases aligning to TRBD2. Germline V gene sequence: CDR1 MDHEN, CDR2 SYDVKM. CDR3 length equals 15 residues. V gave up 3 bases and J gave up 5 bases; unmatched junction bases: 4. The CDR3 is CASSFPTSGTGELFF. In nucleotides, the CDR3 is TGTGCCAGCAGTTTCCCGACTAGCGGAACCGGGGAGCTGTTTTTT.

For the CDR3, the DNA is TGTGCCAGCAGGGAACCTTCGCTAAAGTCTAATGAAAAACTGTTTTTT. Its protein is CASREPSLKSNEKLFF. The gene calls are TRBV6-4 and TRBJ1-4; D ambiguous. The CDR3 contains 16 residues. Trimming removed 6 bases from V and 3 bases from J, with 17 bases in between. Germline V gives CDR1 MRHNA, CDR2 SNTAGT.

The V call is TRBV28, the J call TRBJ1-5; D is uncertain. CDR1 MDHEN and CDR2 SYDVKM come from the germline V gene. V was pared by 5 bases and J by 14 bases, with 16 bases between. The CDR3 totals 12 residues. Here the CDR3 DNA reads TGTGCCAGCAGTGATACAGCCAGGCAGGAGCATTTT. As protein: CASSDTARQEHF.

V is TRBV7-2 and J is TRBJ1-1; D gene ambiguous. CDR1 and CDR2 (germline): SGHTA, FQGNSA. V lost 1 base and J lost 0, with 6 bases in between. CDR3 length: 14 amino acids. CDR3 amino acids: CASSLGPLNTEAFF. CDR3 coding DNA: TGTGCCAGCAGCTTAGGGCCTTTGAACACTGAAGCTTTCTTT.

The chain is built from TRBV28 and TRBJ1-6, with a possible D match to TRBD1 (5 bases). V was trimmed by 6 bases and J by 8 bases, leaving 11 bases between them. Germline V gene data show CDR1 as MDHEN and CDR2 as SYDVKM. The CDR3 totals 13 residues. CDR3 nucleotide sequence: TGTGCCAGCAGGGTGGGGGATTATTCACCCCTCCACTTT. It yields the protein CASRVGDYSPLHF.

The J gene is TRBJ1-5, the V gene TRBV7-2; D not certain. The CDR3 spans 16 residues. V lost 0 bases and J 6 bases, leaving 15 bases between the germline ends. Germline V gives CDR1 SGHTA, CDR2 FQGNSA. The CDR3, as DNA: TGTGCCAGCAGCTTAGCGGGAGTTGGGGTAGTTCAGCCCCAGCATTTT. Its protein is CASSLAGVGVVQPQHF.

V usage is TRBV18 and J usage is TRBJ1-3; D is unresolved. V shed 6 bases and J shed 2 bases, with 8 bases lying between them. The CDR3 has 13 residues. Germline CDR1 is KGHSH and CDR2 is LQKENI. The CDR3 bases are TGTGCCAGCTCGCGGATTGCTGGAAACACCATATATTTT. Translating gives CASSRIAGNTIYF.

Notes on this clone: At one of its ends the junction is not consistent with the germline gene, which may arise from a read error. The chain combines TRBV9 with TRBJ2-2, with 8 positions matching TRBD1. The CDR3 has 16 residues. Germline CDR1 reads SGDLS; CDR2 reads YYNGEE. CDR3 DNA: TGTGCCGGCAGCGCCACTGGACAGGGTATGGCCGGGGAGCTGTTTTTT. Amino acid sequence: CAGSATGQGMAGELFF.

CDR3 region: CASARASGSIDEQFF. CDR3 bases: TGTGCCAGCGCGAGGGCTAGCGGGAGTATCGATGAGCAGTTCTTC. The chain links TRBV9 to TRBJ2-1, with 10 bases matching TRBD2. The germline CDR1 and CDR2 sequences are SGDLS and YYNGEE. CDR3 length: 15 amino acids. Trimming cost V 7 bases and J 8 bases; bases outside gene matches: 12.

The chain links TRBV6-2 or TRBV6-3 to TRBJ2-2; unclear D gene. There are 15 residues in the CDR3. Germline V CDR1 and CDR2: MNHEY, SVGEGT. V was pared by 4 bases and J by 3 bases, with 12 bases between. CDR3 nucleotide sequence: TGTGCCAGCAGTTCTGGGCTGGGTGACACCGGGGAGCTGTTTTTT. Protein sequence: CASSSGLGDTGELFF.

J is TRBJ1-2 and V is TRBV3-1 (or the pseudogene TRBV3-2); possibly TRBD1 for D (5 bases). The CDR3 has 15 residues. Between the trimmed V and J ends, which lost 3 bases and 3 bases, there was a span of 14 bases. Germline CDR1 reads LGHDT; CDR2 reads YNNKEL (reference sequence). The DNA of the CDR3 is TGTGCCAGCAGCCACCGAGGGGACGGGGACTATGGCTACACCTTC. This codes for CASSHRGDGDYGYTF.

The chain carries TRBV28 and TRBJ2-1; 7 bases match TRBD2. The CDR3 contains 16 residues. Trimming at V came to 2 bases and at J to 2 bases, leaving 6 bases not matched to a gene. Germline V gene lookup returns CDR1 MDHEN and CDR2 SYDVKM. CDR3 sequence: CASSLGGSRTYNEQFF. CDR3 bases: TGTGCCAGCAGTTTAGGCGGGAGTCGGACCTACAATGAGCAGTTCTTC.

The chain joins TRBV19 to TRBJ1-6, with D possibly TRBD1 on 5 matching bases. Germline V gene lookup returns CDR1 LNHDA and CDR2 SQIVND (reference sequence). The CDR3 is 13 residues long. V lost 5 bases and J 9 bases, leaving 11 bases between the germline ends. CDR3 coding DNA: TGTGCCAGTAGTCCCGGGGGGATTTCACCCCTCCACTTT. The encoded protein is CASSPGGISPLHF.